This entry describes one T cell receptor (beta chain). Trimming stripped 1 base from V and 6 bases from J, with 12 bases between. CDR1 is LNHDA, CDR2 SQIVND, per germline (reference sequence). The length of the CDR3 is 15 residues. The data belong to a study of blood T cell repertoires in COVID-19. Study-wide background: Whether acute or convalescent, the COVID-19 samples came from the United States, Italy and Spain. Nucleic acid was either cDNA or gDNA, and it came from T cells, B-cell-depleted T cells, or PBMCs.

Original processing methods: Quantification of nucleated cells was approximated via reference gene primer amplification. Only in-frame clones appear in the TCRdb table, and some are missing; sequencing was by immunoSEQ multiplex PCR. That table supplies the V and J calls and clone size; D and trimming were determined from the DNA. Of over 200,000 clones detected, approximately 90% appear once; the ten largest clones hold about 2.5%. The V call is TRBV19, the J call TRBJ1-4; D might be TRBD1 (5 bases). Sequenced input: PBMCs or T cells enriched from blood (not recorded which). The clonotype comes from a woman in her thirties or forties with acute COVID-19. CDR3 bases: TGTGCCAGTAGTATAGGTTCAGGGATGGATGAAAAACTGTTTTTT. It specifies CASSIGSGMDEKLFF.